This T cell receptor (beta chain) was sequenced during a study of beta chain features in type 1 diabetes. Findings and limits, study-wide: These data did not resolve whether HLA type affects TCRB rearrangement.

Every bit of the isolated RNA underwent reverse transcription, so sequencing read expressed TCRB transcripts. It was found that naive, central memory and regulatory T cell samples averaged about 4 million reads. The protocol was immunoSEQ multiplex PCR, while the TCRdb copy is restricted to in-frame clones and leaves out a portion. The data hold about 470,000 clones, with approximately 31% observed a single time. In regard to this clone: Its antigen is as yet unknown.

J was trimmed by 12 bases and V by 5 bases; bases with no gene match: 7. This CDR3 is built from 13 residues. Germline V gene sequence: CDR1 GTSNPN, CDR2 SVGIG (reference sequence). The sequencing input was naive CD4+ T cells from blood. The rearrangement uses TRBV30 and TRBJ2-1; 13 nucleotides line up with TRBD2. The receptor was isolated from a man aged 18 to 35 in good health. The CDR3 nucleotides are TGTGCCTGGGCCGGGACTAGCGGGATGGGGCAGTTCTTC. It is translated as CAWAGTSGMGQFF.